The 2 T cell receptor beta chains given below trace back to one sample, sequenced in a study of identical twins. TCRdb re-called the 5' RACE reads through MiXCR, storing one row per CDR3 protein. The table has 200,000 to 250,000 distinct CDR3 sequences, 7% to 8.5% seen once. These data were also filed under a second study, of yellow fever vaccine responses in identical twins.

Material for sequencing was CD8+ T cells sorted from blood. Receptors were obtained from a woman between 18 and 29 years old in good health.

The rearrangement uses TRBV20-1 and TRBJ1-5, with D possibly TRBD1 on 5 matching bases. The V and J ends lost 0 bases and 0 bases respectively, with 12 bases between them. The CDR3 extends over 16 amino acids. Germline assignment: CDR1 DFQATT and CDR2 SNEGSKA (reference sequence). CDR3 amino acids: CSARDRGLDSNQPQHF. The CDR3 DNA reads TGCAGTGCTAGAGATCGGGGGTTGGATAGCAATCAGCCCCAGCATTTT.

The rearrangement links TRBV9 to TRBJ2-1, with a weak D call TRBD2 (5 bases). The V gene lost 1 base and the J gene lost 5 bases, with 16 bases spanning the gap. Germline V lookup: CDR1 SGDLS, CDR2 YYNGEE. The CDR3 is 16 amino acids. The CDR3 bases are TGTGCCAGCAGCGTATCTAGTACTAGTGGCCACAATGAGCAGTTCTTC. This encodes CASSVSSTSGHNEQFF.